The 2 T cell receptor beta chains reported below all come from one sample, sequenced in a study of prognosis after radiotherapy for stage I lung cancer. TCR beta CDR3 amplification from genomic DNA was performed by two-round multiplex PCR. TRBV and TRBJ genes each had their own specific primers in first-round PCR. TCRdb redid the calling of the multiplex PCR reads with MiXCR, one entry per CDR3 protein. The sample carries about 59,000 distinct CDR3 sequences, more than 20% recorded once. Specimen: PBMCs, collected before or after stereotactic body radiation therapy (not recorded which). The receptors here all came from a donor aged 50 or older with non-small cell lung cancer.

This clonotype was seen repeatedly, ten times or more. V and J are TRBV20-1 and TRBJ2-5; 7 positions agree with TRBD1. The germline V gene has CDR1 DFQATT and CDR2 SNEGSKA (reference sequence). The CDR3 consists of 14 residues. The ends lost 5 bases at V and 4 bases at J; junction bases unmatched: 10. The CDR3 sequence is CSAGRRQGRETQYF. In nucleotides, the CDR3 is TGCAGTGCTGGCAGGCGACAGGGAAGAGAGACCCAGTACTTC.

In its sample, this clonotype was seen many times. The chain couples TRBV14 to TRBJ1-6, with D unresolved. CDR1 SGHDN and CDR2 FVKESK come from the germline V gene. The CDR3 runs to 15 residues. Trimming cost V 2 bases and J 7 bases, with 12 bases left between them. In DNA, the CDR3 is TGTGCCAGCAGCCAAAGGTACACCGGGAATTCACCCCTCCACTTT. Amino acids: CASSQRYTGNSPLHF.